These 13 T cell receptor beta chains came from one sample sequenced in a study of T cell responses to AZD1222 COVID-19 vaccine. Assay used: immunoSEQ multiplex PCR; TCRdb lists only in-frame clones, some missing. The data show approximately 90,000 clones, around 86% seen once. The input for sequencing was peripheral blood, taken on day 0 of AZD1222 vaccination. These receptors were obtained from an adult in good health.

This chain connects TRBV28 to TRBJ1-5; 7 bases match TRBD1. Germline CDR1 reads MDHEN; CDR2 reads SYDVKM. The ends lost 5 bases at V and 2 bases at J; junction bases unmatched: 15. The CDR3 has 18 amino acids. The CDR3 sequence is CASSRAAYRGGGNQPQHF. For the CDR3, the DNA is TGTGCCAGCAGTCGAGCAGCCTACAGGGGAGGCGGCAATCAGCCCCAGCATTTT.

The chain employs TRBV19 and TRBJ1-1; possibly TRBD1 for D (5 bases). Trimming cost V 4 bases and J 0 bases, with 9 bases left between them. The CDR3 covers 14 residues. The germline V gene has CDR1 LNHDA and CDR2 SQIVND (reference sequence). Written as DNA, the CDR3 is TGTGCCAGTAGTAGGGGACGGTTGAACACTGAAGCTTTCTTT. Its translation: CASSRGRLNTEAFF. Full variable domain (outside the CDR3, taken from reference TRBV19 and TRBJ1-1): DGGITQSPKYLFRKEGQNVTLSCEQNLNHDAMYWYRQDPGQGLRLIYYSQIVNDFQKGDIAEGYSVSREKKESFPLTVTSAQKNPTAFYLCASSRGRLNTEAFFGQGTRLTVV.

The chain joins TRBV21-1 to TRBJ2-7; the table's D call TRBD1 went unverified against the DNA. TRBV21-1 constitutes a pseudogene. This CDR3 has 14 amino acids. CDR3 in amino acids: CASSKKRQGGEQYF. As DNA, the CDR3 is TGTGCCAGCAGCAAAAAGAGGCAGGGGGGAGAGCAGTACTTC.

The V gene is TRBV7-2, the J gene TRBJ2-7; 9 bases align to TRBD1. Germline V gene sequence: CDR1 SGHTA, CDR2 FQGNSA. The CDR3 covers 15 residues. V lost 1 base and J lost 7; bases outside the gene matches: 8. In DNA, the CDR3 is TGTGCCAGCAGCTTAGAGGGACAGGGTCTGAGAGAGCAGTACTTC. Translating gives CASSLEGQGLREQYF. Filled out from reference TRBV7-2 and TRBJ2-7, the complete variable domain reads GAGVSQSPSNKVTEKGKDVELRCDPISGHTALYWYRQSLGQGLEFLIYFQGNSAPDKSGLPSDRFSAERTGGSVSTLTIQRTQQEDSAVYLCASSLEGQGLREQYFGPGTRLTVT.

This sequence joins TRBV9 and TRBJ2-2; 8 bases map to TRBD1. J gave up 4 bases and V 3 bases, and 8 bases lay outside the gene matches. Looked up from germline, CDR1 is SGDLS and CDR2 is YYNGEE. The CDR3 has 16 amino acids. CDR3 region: CASSETQGAFTGELFF. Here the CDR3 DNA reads TGTGCCAGCAGCGAGACCCAGGGGGCGTTCACCGGGGAGCTGTTTTTT.

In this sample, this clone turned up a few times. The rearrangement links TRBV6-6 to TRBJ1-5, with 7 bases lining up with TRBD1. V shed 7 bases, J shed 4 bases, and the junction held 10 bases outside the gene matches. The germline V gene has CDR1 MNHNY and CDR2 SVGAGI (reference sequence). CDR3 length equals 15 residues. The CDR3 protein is CASTSGTAANQPQHF. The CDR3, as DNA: TGTGCCAGCACGTCGGGGACAGCGGCGAATCAGCCCCAGCATTTT.

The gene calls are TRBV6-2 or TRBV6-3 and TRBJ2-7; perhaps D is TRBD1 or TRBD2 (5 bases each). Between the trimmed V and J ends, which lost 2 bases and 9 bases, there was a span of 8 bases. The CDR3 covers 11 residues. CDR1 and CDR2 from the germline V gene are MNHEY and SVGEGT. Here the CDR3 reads CASSYPGTQYF. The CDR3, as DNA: TGTGCCAGCAGTTACCCCGGGACGCAGTACTTC.

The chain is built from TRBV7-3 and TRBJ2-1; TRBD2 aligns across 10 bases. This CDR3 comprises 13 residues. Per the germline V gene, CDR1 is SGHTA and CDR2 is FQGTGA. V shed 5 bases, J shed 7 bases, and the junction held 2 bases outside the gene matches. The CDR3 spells CASSLAGVNEQFF. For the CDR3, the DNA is TGTGCCAGCAGCCTAGCGGGAGTGAATGAGCAGTTCTTC.

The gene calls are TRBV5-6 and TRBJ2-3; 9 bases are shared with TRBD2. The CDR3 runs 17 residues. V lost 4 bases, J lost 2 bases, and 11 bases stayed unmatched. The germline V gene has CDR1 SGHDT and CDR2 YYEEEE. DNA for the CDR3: TGTGCCAGCAGCCCGTGGACTAGCGAGACTTACACAGATACGCAGTATTTT. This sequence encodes CASSPWTSETYTDTQYF.

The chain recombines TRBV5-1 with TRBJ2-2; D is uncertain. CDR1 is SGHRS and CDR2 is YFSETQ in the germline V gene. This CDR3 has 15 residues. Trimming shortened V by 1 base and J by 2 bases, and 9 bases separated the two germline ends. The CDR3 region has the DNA TGCGCCAGCAGCTTGATAACCCAAAACACCGGGGAGCTGTTTTTT. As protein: CASSLITQNTGELFF.

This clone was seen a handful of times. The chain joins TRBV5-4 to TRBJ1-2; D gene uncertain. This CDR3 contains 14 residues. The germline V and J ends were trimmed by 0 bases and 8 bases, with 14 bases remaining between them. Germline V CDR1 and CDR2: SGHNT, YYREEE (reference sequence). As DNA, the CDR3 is TGTGCCAGCAGCTTGGTGTCCGGAGGAGGAGGCTACACCTTC. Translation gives CASSLVSGGGGYTF.

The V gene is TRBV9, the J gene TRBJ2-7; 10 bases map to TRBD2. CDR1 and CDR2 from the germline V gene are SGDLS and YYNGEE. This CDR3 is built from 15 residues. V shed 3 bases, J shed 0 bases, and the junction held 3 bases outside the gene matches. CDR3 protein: CASSAGLAASYEQYF. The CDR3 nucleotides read TGTGCCAGCAGCGCAGGACTAGCGGCCTCCTACGAGCAGTACTTC.

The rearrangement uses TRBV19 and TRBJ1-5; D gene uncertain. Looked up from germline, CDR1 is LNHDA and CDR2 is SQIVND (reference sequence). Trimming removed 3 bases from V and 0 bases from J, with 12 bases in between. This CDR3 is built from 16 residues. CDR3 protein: CASSIEDNNSNQPQHF. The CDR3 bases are TGTGCCAGTAGTATCGAAGACAACAATAGCAATCAGCCCCAGCATTTT.